The 28 T cell receptor beta chains reported below all come from one sample, sequenced in a study of Tregs in tolerant kidney transplant recipients. The assay was immunoSEQ multiplex PCR, and TCRdb's table has in-frame clones only and misses some. The repertoire holds hundreds of thousands of clones, with around 81% as singletons. Specimen: CD4+ T cells from blood. The receptors were sampled from a human donor in good health.

This sequence joins TRBV5-4 and TRBJ2-5; D may correspond to TRBD1 or TRBD2 (7 bases each). With 5 bases removed from V and 5 bases from J, the gap between germline ends came to 19 bases. The germline V gene encodes CDR1 SGHNT and CDR2 YYREEE (reference sequence). CDR3 length equals 15 residues. The DNA of the CDR3 is TGTGCCAGCAGGCGGCAGGGGGGGATTGGGGAGACCCAGTACTTC. Translation gives CASRRQGGIGETQYF.

The rearrangement uses TRBV5-1 and TRBJ2-5, with unresolved D. The end of the DNA is better explained by TRBJ2-7, so the J call may be wrong. Per germline, CDR1 SGHRS and CDR2 YFSETQ. There are 13 residues in the CDR3. The CDR3 loop reads CASSPPGAHEQYF. CDR3 in DNA: TGCGCCAGCAGCCCACCGGGTGCCCACGAGCAGTACTTC.

The CDR3 loop is CASSPRDRAHYGYTF. In DNA, the CDR3 is TGTGCCAGCAGCCCCCGGGACAGGGCCCACTATGGCTACACCTTC. J is TRBJ1-2 and V is TRBV7-8, with 9 bases that match TRBD1. From germline, CDR1 is SGHVS and CDR2 FQNEAQ. The CDR3 runs to 15 residues. The V and J ends lost 5 bases and 3 bases, in that order; junction bases with no gene match: 7.

This clone was observed a single time. This chain connects TRBV7-9 to TRBJ1-6; D unclear. CDR1 and CDR2 from the germline V gene are SEHNR and FQNEAQ (reference sequence). This CDR3 spans 15 amino acids. V lost 1 base to trimming and J lost 9 bases, with 13 bases between them. The chain's CDR3 is CASSLEPGVTSPLHF. The DNA for the CDR3 is TGTGCCAGCAGCTTAGAGCCAGGTGTGACTTCACCCCTCCACTTT.

The chain carries TRBV30 and TRBJ1-5; no definite D call. Germline V lookup: CDR1 GTSNPN, CDR2 SVGIG (reference sequence). The CDR3 length is 13 residues. The V gene lost 3 bases and the J gene lost 0 bases, with 6 bases spanning the gap. The DNA for the CDR3 is TGTGCCTGGAGCATGAATAGCAATCAGCCCCAGCATTTT. Its protein is CAWSMNSNQPQHF.

The table lists this clone with a few counts. The chain uses TRBV19 and TRBJ2-2, with D possibly being TRBD2 (6 bases). The germline CDR1 and CDR2 sequences are LNHDA and SQIVND (reference sequence). The CDR3 sequence is 16 residues long. Trimming took 7 bases from V and 6 from J, leaving 21 bases between them. The CDR3, as DNA: TGTGCCAGTACCCCGACTAGTTTATTGATCGCCGGGGAGCTGTTTTTT. The encoded protein is CASTPTSLLIAGELFF. The full variable domain, its missing parts supplied by reference TRBV19 and TRBJ2-2, is DGGITQSPKYLFRKEGQNVTLSCEQNLNHDAMYWYRQDPGQGLRLIYYSQIVNDFQKGDIAEGYSVSREKKESFPLTVTSAQKNPTAFYLCASTPTSLLIAGELFFGEGSRLTVL.

This clone was detected only once. This rearrangement joins TRBV6-6 to TRBJ1-3, with a possible D match to TRBD1 (5 bases). The V end lost 5 bases, the J end lost 2 bases, and 10 bases lay between the germline ends. CDR3 length: 14 residues. Germline V lookup: CDR1 MNHNY, CDR2 SVGAGI (reference sequence). This CDR3 is CASSRGATGNTIYF. The CDR3 DNA is TGTGCCAGCAGTCGCGGGGCGACTGGAAACACCATATATTTT.

This chain joins TRBV6-1 and TRBJ2-1, with 11 bases that match TRBD2. Germline loops: CDR1 MNHNS, CDR2 SASEGT. The V segment lost 2 bases and the J segment 4 bases; nucleotides outside the gene matches: 7. The CDR3 loop spans 17 amino acids. CDR3 bases: TGTGCCAGCAGTGAACTGGCTAGCGGGGGGTTATACAATGAGCAGTTCTTC. Its translation is CASSELASGGLYNEQFF.

In its sample, this clone was seen a few times. CDR3: CASSEFSGIVGTYEQYF. CDR3 sequence (DNA): TGTGCCAGCAGTGAATTTTCAGGGATCGTTGGAACCTACGAGCAGTACTTC. This sequence joins TRBV2 and TRBJ2-7; tentatively, D is TRBD1 (5 bases). The length of the CDR3 is 17 residues. V lost 2 bases, J lost 2 bases, and 19 bases lay in between. Looked up from germline, CDR1 is SNHLY and CDR2 is FYNNEI.

The chain recombines TRBV6-5 with TRBJ1-6, with a tentative D call TRBD1 (6 bases). The CDR3 runs to 14 residues. Deletions cut 8 bases from V and 6 bases from J, with 14 bases between. CDR1 is MNHEY, CDR2 SVGAGI, per germline. CDR3 nucleotides: TGTGCCAGCGTCCCAATCAGGGGTAATTCACCCCTCCACTTT. It codes for CASVPIRGNSPLHF.

The chain links TRBV5-1 to TRBJ2-3, with D tentatively TRBD1 (6 bases). In germline, CDR1 is SGHRS, CDR2 YFSETQ. CDR3 length equals 13 residues. Trimming removed 5 bases at V and 5 bases at J, with 12 bases between. CDR3 sequence reads: CASRSLGGDTQYF. CDR3 nucleotides: TGCGCCAGCAGATCTTTAGGGGGAGATACGCAGTATTTT.

The chain uses TRBV6-1 and TRBJ2-3; 9 nucleotides agree with TRBD2. V gave up 8 bases and J gave up 6 bases; unmatched junction bases: 9. CDR1 MNHNS and CDR2 SASEGT come from the germline V gene. The CDR3 runs 14 residues. Written as DNA, the CDR3 is TGTGCCAGCGCAGCTGGGACTAGCTCGGATACGCAGTATTTT. It translates to CASAAGTSSDTQYF.

This clone appeared a single time. The rearrangement joins TRBV30 to TRBJ2-7, with 10 bases identical to TRBD2. Germline CDR1 reads GTSNPN; CDR2 reads SVGIG (reference sequence). CDR3 length: 14 residues. V lost 3 bases, J lost 7 bases, and 9 bases stayed unmatched. CDR3 coding DNA: TGTGCCTGGAGGAGCGGGAGGGTCCCCAGGGAGCAGTACTTC. Translation: CAWRSGRVPREQYF.

The chain carries TRBV9 and TRBJ2-5, with 7 positions matching TRBD2. Germline V gene sequence: CDR1 SGDLS, CDR2 YYNGEE. V shed 4 bases and J 5 bases; nucleotides not matched to a gene: 8. The CDR3 has 14 amino acids. CDR3 in DNA: TGTGCCAGCAGCTCCCGGACTAGTTCGGAGACCCAGTACTTC. Amino acid sequence: CASSSRTSSETQYF.

Points on this clone: The sample holds other DNA sequences that translate to the same CDR3. The chain combines TRBV6-6 with TRBJ1-4; D is possibly TRBD1 (5 bases). Deletions cut 4 bases from V and 5 bases from J, with 11 bases between. CDR1 and CDR2 (germline): MNHNY, SVGAGI (reference sequence). This CDR3 has 14 amino acids. CDR3 nucleotide sequence: TGTGCCAGCAGTTCGGGACCGAGAAATGAAAAACTGTTTTTT. Protein sequence: CASSSGPRNEKLFF.

The chain links TRBV18 to TRBJ2-7; possible D gene TRBD2, 5 bases. V dropped 2 bases and J dropped 3 bases, with 8 bases sitting between them. This CDR3 is built from 13 residues. The germline gives CDR1 KGHSH, CDR2 LQKENI. The CDR3 reads CASSPRRHYEQYF. The CDR3 DNA reads TGTGCCAGCTCACCAAGGAGGCACTACGAGCAGTACTTC. Full variable domain (rest looked up from reference TRBV18 and TRBJ2-7): NAGVMQNPRHLVRRRGQEARLRCSPMKGHSHVYWYRQLPEEGLKFMVYLQKENIIDESGMPKERFSAEFPKEGPSILRIQQVVRGDSAAYFCASSPRRHYEQYFGPGTRLTVT.

This clone was counted between two and nine times. The genes are TRBV4-2 and TRBJ1-4; D is unresolved. Per germline, CDR1 LGHNA and CDR2 YNFKEQ. The germline V and J ends were trimmed by 4 bases and 4 bases, with 4 bases remaining between them. CDR3 length equals 12 residues. CDR3 region: CASSPSNEKLFF. As DNA, the CDR3 is TGTGCCAGCAGCCCCAGTAATGAAAAACTGTTTTTT.

The chain joins TRBV11-1 to TRBJ2-3; D is ambiguous. Germline V gene lookup returns CDR1 SGHAT and CDR2 FQDESV (reference sequence). The CDR3 has 15 amino acids. Trimming stripped 2 bases from V and 4 bases from J, with 13 bases between. The CDR3 DNA sequence: TGTGCCAGCAGCTTAAGAGTCTTCCCTCCAGATACGCAGTATTTT. Encoded protein: CASSLRVFPPDTQYF.

The rearrangement joins TRBV20-1 to TRBJ2-4, with D perhaps TRBD1 (5 bases). This CDR3 region has 10 residues. The germline gives CDR1 DFQATT, CDR2 SNEGSKA (reference sequence). The CDR3 DNA reads as TGCAGCTTAGGGGATACCATTCAGTACTTC. It is translated as CSLGDTIQYF.

The V call is TRBV18, the J call TRBJ1-2; no clear D gene. Trimming took 4 bases from V and 3 from J, leaving 21 bases between them. Germline V gene lookup returns CDR1 KGHSH and CDR2 LQKENI. The CDR3 sequence is 17 residues long. CDR3 sequence reads: CASSRVDGSNTDYGYTF. The DNA of the CDR3 is TGTGCCAGCTCACGAGTGGACGGGTCCAACACGGACTATGGCTACACCTTC.

The genes are TRBV5-1 and TRBJ2-1; 8 bases agree with TRBD2. Germline CDR1 and CDR2: SGHRS and YFSETQ. V was pared by 6 bases and J by 7 bases, with 15 bases of the junction left unmatched. This CDR3 region has 16 residues. CDR3 residues: CASTFVSGGARNEQFF. Written as DNA, the CDR3 is TGCGCCAGCACCTTCGTATCCGGGGGGGCCAGGAATGAGCAGTTCTTC.

The J gene is TRBJ1-5, the V gene TRBV6-6, with D uncertain. V lost 6 bases to trimming and J lost 0 bases, with 12 bases between them. The CDR3 runs to 15 residues. Per germline, CDR1 MNHNY and CDR2 SVGAGI (reference sequence). The CDR3 is CASRGGLHSNQPQHF. The CDR3, as DNA: TGTGCCAGCAGGGGCGGATTGCATAGCAATCAGCCCCAGCATTTT.

V is TRBV7-3 and J is TRBJ2-5, with 9 bases matching TRBD2. V shed 8 bases, J shed 5 bases, and the junction held 9 bases outside the gene matches. Germline V gene sequence: CDR1 SGHTA, CDR2 FQGTGA. CDR3 length: 14 residues. CDR3 bases: TGTGCCAGCCGGCTAGCGGGGATGGGGGAGACCCAGTACTTC. Encoded protein: CASRLAGMGETQYF.

The chain has TRBV10-3 and TRBJ1-1; D unclear. The CDR3 consists of 13 residues. The germline V gene has CDR1 ENHRY and CDR2 SYGVKD. The V and J ends lost 2 bases and 0 bases respectively, with 4 bases between them. Written as DNA, the CDR3 is TGTGCCATCAGTGAGGTTCTGAACACTGAAGCTTTCTTT. Its translation is CAISEVLNTEAFF.

V gene TRBV6-6 combines with J gene TRBJ2-7; 12 nucleotides line up with TRBD2. The CDR3 runs 16 residues. Per the germline V gene, CDR1 is MNHNY and CDR2 is SVGAGI (reference sequence). Germline trimming cut 0 bases from V and 4 bases from J; bases unmatched to any gene: 4. In DNA form, the CDR3 reads TGTGCCAGCAGTTACTCGATAGGGACTAGCGGGTACGAGCAGTACTTC. Translating gives CASSYSIGTSGYEQYF.

There are a few counts of this clone. V gene TRBV6-5 combines with J gene TRBJ2-1, with a weak D call TRBD1 (6 bases). Looked up from germline, CDR1 is MNHEY and CDR2 is SVGAGI. With 4 bases removed from V and 14 bases from J, the gap between germline ends came to 18 bases. This CDR3 region has 13 residues. DNA for the CDR3: TGTGCCAGCAGTTCCACTCTAGGGGGAGCAAAGTTCTTC. Its protein product is CASSSTLGGAKFF.

This chain joins TRBV15 and TRBJ1-5; 7 bases are shared with TRBD1. CDR3 size: 16 residues. Per germline, CDR1 LNHNV and CDR2 YYDKDF (reference sequence). V shed 3 bases and J 2 bases; nucleotides not matched to a gene: 7. The DNA of the CDR3 is TGTGCCACCAGCAGTGGTGGGAGGGGGCGCAATCAGCCCCAGCATTTT. Protein sequence: CATSSGGRGRNQPQHF.

V and J are TRBV6-5 and TRBJ2-1; D not resolved. Per the germline V gene, CDR1 is MNHEY and CDR2 is SVGAGI. The CDR3 is 15 amino acids. Trimming shortened V by 6 bases and J by 4 bases, and 16 bases separated the two germline ends. DNA of the CDR3: TGTGCCAGCAGGTACATTGCCGCCCATTACAATGAGCAGTTCTTC. This encodes CASRYIAAHYNEQFF.